Reported below is one TCR beta chain. The germline CDR1 and CDR2 sequences are LNHDA and SQIVND (reference sequence). J was trimmed by 3 bases and V by 6 bases; bases with no gene match: 7. CDR3 length: 15 residues. This specimen comes from a study of CD8 T cells in Susac syndrome. It was with random hexamers that about 0.45 to 1 ug RNA was reverse transcribed. Each CDR3 protein is one row after TCRdb ran MiXCR on the immunoSEQ multiplex PCR reads. The data contain 200,000 to 250,000 distinct CDR3 sequences, about 93% of them singletons. The sequenced sample consisted of CD4+ T cells from PBMCs. The V gene is TRBV19, the J gene TRBJ2-1, with 8 bases matching TRBD2. The sequence derives from a human donor with multiple sclerosis. CDR3 coding DNA: TGTGCCAGTAGACAGCGGGAGTCTGGCTACAATGAGCAGTTCTTC. It specifies CASRQRESGYNEQFF.